This T cell receptor (beta chain) was found in a study of T cells in Graves' hyperthyroidism and ophthalmopathy. Findings and limits, study-wide: Ophthalmopathy got predicted by the model a median about 6.5 months before its onset.

The source material, RNA transcripts, was used to amplify TCR beta CDR3 regions. RT-PCR in the first round (using the HTBI primer set) targeted the TCR CDR3. In TCRdb, the multiplex PCR reads were re-called with MiXCR into one record per CDR3 protein. The data contain around 280,000 distinct CDR3 sequences, approximately 15% of them singletons. This clonotype was seen many times. What it recognizes is unknown. Hyperthyroidism of Graves' type that showed no ophthalmopathy progression within 18 months was stable. In making diagnoses, clinical symptoms, serum thyroxine and TRAb, thyroid ultrasound and orbital computed tomography were all used. Fresh peripheral blood, about 10 ml of it, supplied the PBMCs. The sequencing input was blood. This TCR was recovered from a middle-aged woman with Graves' hyperthyroidism.

CDR3 bases: TGCAGTGCTTCGTTGGGACCGAGGGATACGCAGTATTTT. Protein: CSASLGPRDTQYF. This chain links TRBV20-1 with TRBJ2-3; the D call may be TRBD1 or TRBD2 (5 bases each). V shed 5 bases and J shed 6 bases, with 15 bases lying between them. Germline V gives CDR1 DFQATT, CDR2 SNEGSKA (reference sequence). This CDR3 comprises 13 residues.